This T cell receptor beta chain was documented in a study of blood T cell repertoires in COVID-19. The repertoire was sequenced with immunoSEQ multiplex PCR; TCRdb's copy has only in-frame clones and lacks some. The table has a few hundred thousand clones, around nine tenths seen once; the top ten hold less than 9.5%. CDR1 is MGHRA and CDR2 is YSYEKL in the germline V gene. V lost 1 base and J 1 base, leaving 11 bases between the germline ends. The CDR3 is made up of 16 amino acids. This clone was seen just once. This receptor was taken from a woman aged 25 to 39 who had recovered from COVID-19. The V call is TRBV4-1, the J call TRBJ1-5, with D unresolved. Sequenced material: PBMCs or T cells enriched from blood (not recorded which). Written as DNA, the CDR3 is TGCGCCAGCAGCCAAGCGGCGGGCTTAAGCAATCAGCCCCAGCATTTT. Amino acids: CASSQAAGLSNQPQHF.